This T cell receptor (beta chain) is drawn from a study of T cells in Graves' hyperthyroidism and ophthalmopathy. Diagnostic assessment was based on clinical symptoms, serum thyroxine and TRAb, thyroid ultrasound and orbital computed tomography. This clonotype came up many times. What was amplified from RNA transcripts were TCR beta CDR3 regions. When the TCR CDR3 underwent first-round RT-PCR, the HTBI primer set was used. Each CDR3 protein gets one entry after TCRdb re-called the multiplex PCR reads with MiXCR. The sample contains some 340,000 distinct CDR3 sequences, around 15% of which appear only once. The CDR3 spans 14 residues. Germline V gene sequence: CDR1 SQVTM, CDR2 ANQGSEA. Trimming at V came to 6 bases and at J to 2 bases, leaving 10 bases not matched to a gene.

The receptor's source is a woman aged 40 to 50 with Graves' ophthalmopathy. The chain carries TRBV29-1 and TRBJ2-7, with 7 bases matching TRBD1. The sample comprised blood. The CDR3 region is CSVMGQGVTYEQYF. In DNA, the CDR3 is TGCAGCGTCATGGGGCAGGGGGTTACCTACGAGCAGTACTTC.